This TCR beta chain was profiled in a study of blood T cell repertoires in COVID-19. In this sample, this clone turned up once. Germline V lookup: CDR1 SGHTA, CDR2 FQGNSA. V was cut by 1 base and J by 3 bases, with 10 bases left in between. The CDR3 length is 15 residues. Authors' data handling: Cell counts per sample came from amplifying reference gene primers. Here immunoSEQ multiplex PCR was the method, and the copy in TCRdb shows in-frame clones only, minus some. From that table come the V and J calls and clone size; the DNA was used to work out D and trimming. The data hold 130,000 or so clones, with about 79% observed a single time.

The chain combines TRBV7-2 with TRBJ2-1; D is possibly TRBD1 (5 bases). The sequence was obtained from a woman of 80 years or more with acute or convalescent COVID-19. The material sequenced was peripheral blood. The CDR3 loop is CASSLVRDLYNEQFF. DNA of the CDR3: TGTGCCAGCAGCTTAGTCAGGGATCTCTACAATGAGCAGTTCTTC.